What follows is one T cell receptor beta chain and its context. Its antigen is undetermined. The second PCR ran roughly 7 to 12 cycles with a sample-barcoded 5' primer and J-beta primers. TCRdb independently ran MiXCR on the 5' RACE reads; one entry per CDR3 protein. Of roughly 1,700,000 distinct CDR3 sequences listed, 28% are singletons. This specimen belongs to a study of blood T cells in healthy people across ages. General study findings and limits: A strong correlation between TCR beta diversity and naive T cell percentage was seen.

Trimming removed 3 bases from V and 0 bases from J; junction bases left unmatched: 2. From germline, CDR1 is SQVTM and CDR2 ANQGSEA. The CDR3 length is 14 residues. This receptor was identified in a woman aged 25-40 years in good health. Sequencing used blood. The chain uses TRBV29-1 and TRBJ2-4; 7 bases are a match to TRBD1. The CDR3 DNA reads as TGCAGCGTTGAGGGGACAGTAGCCAAAAACATTCAGTACTTC. Its translation: CSVEGTVAKNIQYF.